This entry describes one TCR beta chain. The germline CDR1 and CDR2 sequences are MNHEY and SVGEGT. The length of the CDR3 is 16 residues. Trimming cost V 0 bases and J 2 bases; bases outside gene matches: 7. Original analysis: Reference gene primer amplification in the assay estimated nucleated cell counts. Clones were read by immunoSEQ multiplex PCR, and TCRdb kept only the in-frame ones, dropping some. D and trimming were read from the DNA, whereas the V and J calls and clone size are those reported in that table. The table shows roughly 50,000 clones, with approximately 90% occurring only once. The data are from a study of blood T cell repertoires in COVID-19. The wider study: Material from acute and convalescent COVID-19 was sourced from the United States, Italy and Spain. The cDNA or gDNA used as material had been derived from T cells, B-cell-depleted T cells, or PBMCs.

This sequence originates from an older woman with active or convalescent COVID-19. Material: peripheral blood. This chain joins TRBV6-2 or TRBV6-3 and TRBJ2-7, with 7 positions matching TRBD1. The CDR3 bases are TGTGCCAGCAGTTACTCCGCAGGGGGACCTACCTACGAGCAGTACTTC. It codes for CASSYSAGGPTYEQYF.